The source of this T cell receptor (beta chain) is a study of T cells after yellow fever vaccination. Study summary: Fractions of low cell number were prepared using SMART-Seq v4 Ultra Low Input.

Points from the study as a whole: A faster peak, day 5 versus 15, was reached by the weaker secondary response.

TCRdb called the 5' RACE reads again in MiXCR, with one record for every CDR3 protein. Of approximately 330,000 distinct CDR3 sequences listed, around an eighth are singletons. This clonotype was counted many times. The antigen remains unidentified. Sequences were derived from CD4+ T cells sorted from PBMCs, sampled 15 days after the yellow fever booster vaccination. This clonotype was obtained from a man between 18 and 29 years old who received the YFV17D yellow fever vaccine.

For the CDR3, the DNA is TGTGCCAGCAGTGGATGGACAGGAGACTCTGGAAACACCATATATTTT. Its protein is CASSGWTGDSGNTIYF. V usage is TRBV25-1 and J usage is TRBJ1-3; 7 bases fit TRBD1. The germline V gene has CDR1 MGHDK and CDR2 SYGVNS. Trimming took 4 bases from V and 0 from J; bases not matched to a gene: 6. This CDR3 has 16 amino acids.